These T cell receptor beta chains were read from a single sample in a study of control samples from healthy donors and cancer patients. Assay: immunoSEQ multiplex PCR; the TCRdb copy retains only in-frame clones and omits some. The repertoire holds about 50,000 clones, about nine tenths seen once, with 40% in the top ten. Sequences were obtained from PBMCs. Source of these receptors: a man aged 50-60 years with head and neck cancer. Both conserved end residues are part of each CDR3. The D gene is left open where the match is weak. Expanded clones get a size class; other rows say once, few or many, or leave the size out.

v_call	j_call	clone_size	d_call	cdr3_nt	cdr3_aa
TRBV6-2/TRBV6-3	TRBJ2-1	NA	TRBD2	TGTGCCAGCAGTTACGGGGAGGGCCGGACTTTATACAATGAGCAGTTCTTC	CASSYGEGRTLYNEQFF
TRBV14	TRBJ2-7	NA	NA	TGTGCCAGCAGCCCCCCAGGGTTCGGTTTCTACGAGCAGTACTTC	CASSPPGFGFYEQYF
TRBV5-4	TRBJ1-4	NA	TRBD1	TGTGCCAGCAGCTTGGTACGGGACAGGGGGCTGGAAAAACTGTTTTTT	CASSLVRDRGLEKLFF
TRBV19	TRBJ1-5	NA	NA	TGTGCCAGTAGTAGGACCGCTACCTCCCCTTATAGCAATCAGCCCCAGCATTTT	CASSRTATSPYSNQPQHF
TRBV2	TRBJ2-7	NA	TRBD2	TGTGCCAGCAGGACCGGGCGTGAGACTAGCGGGAGTTATTTATACGAGCAGTACTTC	CASRTGRETSGSYLYEQYF
TRBV9	TRBJ2-5	NA	TRBD1	TGTGCCAGCAGCGCAGGGGGACGAGAGACCCAGTACTTC	CASSAGGRETQYF
TRBV5-4	TRBJ2-3	NA	TRBD2	TGTGCCAGCAGCTTCCTTAGCGGGGCCCCTCCAGATACGCAGTATTTT	CASSFLSGAPPDTQYF
TRBV7-3	TRBJ2-5	NA	NA	TGTGCCAGCAGCCAACAAGCGACTGGGGGCGAGACCCAGTACTTC	CASSQQATGGETQYF
TRBV6-2/TRBV6-3	TRBJ1-5	NA	NA	TGTGCCAGCAGTCCCGGGACACCGACTTTCGATAGCAATCAGCCCCAGCATTTT	CASSPGTPTFDSNQPQHF
TRBV2	TRBJ1-5	few	TRBD1	TGTGCCAGCAGTGGTACAGGGGGCGCTCAGCCCCAGCATTTT	CASSGTGGAQPQHF
TRBV5-1	TRBJ2-1	NA	NA	TGCGCCAGCAGCTTGACGGGGAAGGTGTTAGATGAGCAGTTCTTC	CASSLTGKVLDEQFF
TRBV20-1	TRBJ2-3	NA	TRBD2	TGCAGTGCTAGTAATAGCGGGGGGGCAGATACGCAGTATTTT	CSASNSGGADTQYF
TRBV6-1	TRBJ2-1	NA	NA	TGTGCCAGCAGTGAGGAAACAAGCTCCTACAATGAGCAGTTCTTC	CASSEETSSYNEQFF
TRBV6-5	TRBJ1-3	NA	NA	TGCGCCAGCCTCGGTGGAAACACCATATATTTT	CASLGGNTIYF
TRBV6-5	TRBJ2-7	NA	TRBD2	TGTGCCAGCATTAAAGGCGGGGGGGCCTACGAGCAGTACTTC	CASIKGGGAYEQYF
TRBV11-2	TRBJ1-1	few	NA	TGTGCCAGCAGCCTCGCACAGGTGAACACTGAAGCTTTCTTT	CASSLAQVNTEAFF
TRBV11-2	TRBJ2-1	once	TRBD2	TGTGCCAGCAGACCGATATACTCCAGCGGGAGATACAATGAGCAGTTCTTC	CASRPIYSSGRYNEQFF
TRBV6-5	TRBJ2-3	NA	TRBD2	TGTGCCAGCAGACTAAGCGGGGGGGCAACAGATACGCAGTATTTT	CASRLSGGATDTQYF
TRBV6-6	TRBJ2-3	NA	NA	TGTGCCAGCAGCTGGACAGGCACAGATACGCAGTATTTT	CASSWTGTDTQYF
TRBV5-1	TRBJ2-6	once	TRBD2	TGCGCCAGCAGCCCCGGACTAGATTCCGGGGCCAACGTCCTGACTTTC	CASSPGLDSGANVLTF
TRBV3-1/TRBV3-2	TRBJ2-3	NA	TRBD1	TGTGCCAGCAGCCAAGAACAGGGGGCGACAGATACGCAGTATTTT	CASSQEQGATDTQYF